This T cell receptor (beta chain) was documented in a study of OX40 agonist ivuxolimab in advanced cancers. For the study in its entirety: The costimulatory receptor OX40 (CD134) was targeted by ivuxolimab, a fully human IgG2 agonistic monoclonal antibody. Intravenous ivuxolimab was administered to patients every 2 weeks at six dose levels: 0.01, 0.1, 0.3, 1.5, 3 and 10 mg/kg. Among the roughly 52 dose-escalation patients, about 20 had hepatocellular carcinoma, 15 or so melanoma, 9 renal cell carcinoma and 9 head and neck cancer. In the dose-escalation cohort, over 65% of patients were male, and the mean age was approximately 60 years, with a range of roughly 23 to 85. Patients were allowed to have had prior anti-PD-1, anti-PD-L1 or anti-CTLA-4 therapy, and 40% of the dose-escalation patients had previously received checkpoint inhibitors. Partial responses were achieved by three dose-escalation patients, of whom one had hepatocellular carcinoma and two had cutaneous melanoma. Peripheral TCRbeta sequencing was intended to test whether TCR sequence diversity was altered and clonal T-cell expansion was caused by ivuxolimab. The paper reports the monotherapy dose-escalation portion (N = 52 patients) of the phase I ivuxolimab trial.

This clone was recorded only once. Its antigen is still unknown. Nothing much larger sits one base from this clone, and base qualities are not available. The paper's findings and limits, for the study overall: Clonal expansion of both CD4+ and CD8+ blood T cells was observed from baseline to week 6 at doses 0.1 to 3.0 mg/kg. After ivuxolimab, CD8+ T cells had more expanded clones than CD4+ T cells on average. In the 0.1-3.0 mg/kg groups, partial responders had among the lowest normalized peripheral clonal expansion, particularly in CD8+ T cells. Which antigens the clonally expanded peripheral T cells were specific for was not determined. Low levels of normalized T-cell clonal expansion were also seen in some nonresponding patients.

Patients with autoimmune disease history or receiving systemic immunosuppression were excluded from the trial. In every dose cohort, peripheral blood was drawn for TCR sequencing at baseline, cycle 4 day 1, and cycle 7 day 1. The samples were taken from a phase I, first-in-human, multicenter, open-label dose-escalation trial of ivuxolimab. Adults with locally advanced or metastatic melanoma, renal cell, hepatocellular, or head and neck squamous cell carcinoma were enrolled in the trial. Before TCR sequencing, CD4+ T cells and CD8+ T cells from peripheral blood were sorted into separate populations. For sequencing of the TCRbeta CDR3 region, genomic DNA was extracted from the sorted cells. The immunoSEQ Assay was used for sequencing of TCRbeta CDR3 regions. Sourced from immuneACCESS, this table was stored by TCRdb with only in-frame sequences that have V and J called. A share of the clones is absent; for the studies checked, an unresolved V gene accounts for under half, and the remainder has no known explanation. The sample profile shows 20,000 to 25,000 clones; 84% of them were found once. The leading ten clones occupy nearly 35% of the sample.

CDR1 SQVTM and CDR2 ANQGSEA are derived from the germline V gene. Including the terminal cysteine and phenylalanine, the CDR3 comprises 19 residues. This entry keeps only the CDR3 DNA: 57 bases, framed from base 1. Clipping removes 5 bases from V and 3 bases from J, with 19 as the unmatched junction base count. The chain uses TRBV29-1 and TRBJ2-1, and 10 junction bases match TRBD2. This sequence originates from an adult with an advanced solid tumor such as melanoma, head and neck, liver or kidney cancer. The material was CD4+ or CD8+ T cells sorted from blood, obtained in a trial of the OX40 agonist ivuxolimab. The DNA sequence is given as TGCAGCGTTCCGATGACAGACGAGCTAGCGGGAGAGAACTACAATGAGCAGTTCTTC. Its protein is CSVPMTDELAGENYNEQFF.